Described below is a single T cell receptor beta chain sequence and its context. The record originates from a study of sequential checkpoint blockade in melanoma. Study summary: Arm A got nivolumab then ipilimumab; arm B the reverse, 1:1.

This sample's treatment: randomized to nivolumab then ipilimumab (arm A) or the reverse (arm B). No patient had prior DNA-damaging chemotherapy. PBMC sorting kept live CD3+CD8+ cells without CD19 or CD56. The CDR3 runs to 16 residues. CDR1 is MNHEY, CDR2 SMNVEV, per germline (reference sequence). Trimming took 3 bases from V and 5 from J; bases not matched to a gene: 10. The protocol was immunoSEQ multiplex PCR, while the TCRdb copy is restricted to in-frame clones and leaves out a portion. The profile covers over 8,500 clones, with about three fifths appearing a single time and around two fifths taken by the ten largest.

V is TRBV27 and J is TRBJ2-7, with 10 bases matching TRBD2. The material was CD8+ T cells sorted from blood (inferred from file names), obtained from a patient given nivolumab and ipilimumab in sequence. The sequence was collected from a human donor with melanoma. CDR3 nucleotide sequence: TGTGCCAGCAGTTTTCTAGCGGGAGCCGGGACCGACGAGCAGTACTTC. It is translated as CASSFLAGAGTDEQYF.